This TCR beta chain was found in a study of early T cells in non-severe SARS-CoV-2 infection. Broader study findings: Using VDJdb, the matching emphasized anti-spike CD8 responses while missing private and CD4 specificities.

Germline V gene data show CDR1 as SGHDT and CDR2 as YYEEEE. The CDR3 runs 15 residues. V lost 4 bases to trimming and J lost 1 base; unmatched junction nucleotides: 5. This clonotype has at least ten counts. As yet, its antigen is unknown. The library protocol tagged individual cDNA molecules with unique molecular identifiers. TCRdb passed the 5' RACE reads through MiXCR, listing each CDR3 protein once. Of 85,000 to 100,000 distinct CDR3 sequences in the sample, over 10% were seen once. The genes are TRBV5-6 and TRBJ1-1, with 9 bases that match TRBD1. This TCR was sampled from an adult who was a healthcare worker with PCR-confirmed SARS-CoV-2 infection or an uninfected control (not recorded which). Sequenced: whole blood. The CDR3 coding sequence is TGTGCCAGCAGCCTATTGACAGGGGGGAACACTGAAGCTTTCTTT. It specifies CASSLLTGGNTEAFF.